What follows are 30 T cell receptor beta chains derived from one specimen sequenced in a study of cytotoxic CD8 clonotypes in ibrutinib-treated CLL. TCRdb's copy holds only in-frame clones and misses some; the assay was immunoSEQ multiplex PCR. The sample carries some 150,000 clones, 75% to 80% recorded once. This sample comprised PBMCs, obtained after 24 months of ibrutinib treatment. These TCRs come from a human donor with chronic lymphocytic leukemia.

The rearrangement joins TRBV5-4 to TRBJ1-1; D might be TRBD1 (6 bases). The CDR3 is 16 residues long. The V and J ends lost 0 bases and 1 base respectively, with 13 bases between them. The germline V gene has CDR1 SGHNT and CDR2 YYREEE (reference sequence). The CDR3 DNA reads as TGTGCCAGCAGCTTGGCCGTTTTCAGGGGGAACACTGAAGCTTTCTTT. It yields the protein CASSLAVFRGNTEAFF.

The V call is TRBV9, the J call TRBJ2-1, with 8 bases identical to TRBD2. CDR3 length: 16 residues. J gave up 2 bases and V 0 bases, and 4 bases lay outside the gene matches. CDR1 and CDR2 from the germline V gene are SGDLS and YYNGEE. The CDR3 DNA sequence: TGTGCCAGCAGCGTAGGGGGTAGCGGGACCTACAATGAGCAGTTCTTC. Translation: CASSVGGSGTYNEQFF.

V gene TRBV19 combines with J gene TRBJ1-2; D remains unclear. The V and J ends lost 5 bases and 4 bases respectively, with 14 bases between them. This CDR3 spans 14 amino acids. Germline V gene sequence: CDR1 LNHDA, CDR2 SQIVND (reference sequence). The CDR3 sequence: CASSASGRGYGYTF. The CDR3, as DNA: TGTGCCAGTAGTGCGTCAGGCCGCGGCTATGGCTACACCTTC.

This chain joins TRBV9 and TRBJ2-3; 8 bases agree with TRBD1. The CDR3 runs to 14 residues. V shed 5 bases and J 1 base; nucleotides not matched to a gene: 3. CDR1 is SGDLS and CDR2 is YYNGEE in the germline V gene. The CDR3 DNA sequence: TGTGCCAGCAGACAGACAGGGGGCACAGATACGCAGTATTTT. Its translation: CASRQTGGTDTQYF.

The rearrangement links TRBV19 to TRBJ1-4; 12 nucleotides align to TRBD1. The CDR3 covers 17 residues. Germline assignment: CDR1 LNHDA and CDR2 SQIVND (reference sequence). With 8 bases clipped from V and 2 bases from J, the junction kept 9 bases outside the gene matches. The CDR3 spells CASRESGQGATNEKLFF. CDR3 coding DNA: TGTGCCAGTCGGGAGTCGGGACAGGGGGCGACTAATGAAAAACTGTTTTTT.

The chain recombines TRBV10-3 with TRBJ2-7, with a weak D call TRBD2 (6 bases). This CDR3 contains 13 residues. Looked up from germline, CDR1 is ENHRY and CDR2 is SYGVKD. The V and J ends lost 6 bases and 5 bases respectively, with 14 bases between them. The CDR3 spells CAIRRDAYHEQYF. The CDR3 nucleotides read TGTGCCATCAGGCGGGACGCCTACCACGAGCAGTACTTC.

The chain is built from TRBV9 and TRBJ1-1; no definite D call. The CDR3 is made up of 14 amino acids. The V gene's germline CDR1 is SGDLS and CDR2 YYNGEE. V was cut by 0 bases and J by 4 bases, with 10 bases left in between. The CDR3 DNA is TGTGCCAGCAGCGTAGGAAAGGCGGGCACTGAAGCTTTCTTT. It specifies CASSVGKAGTEAFF.

CDR3 loop: CASSLATGAEQYF. The CDR3 bases are TGTGCCAGCAGCTTAGCGACAGGGGCCGAGCAGTACTTC. This chain connects TRBV7-2 to TRBJ2-7; TRBD1 agrees at 8 bases. Per the germline V gene, CDR1 is SGHTA and CDR2 is FQGNSA. The CDR3 sequence is 13 residues long. The V segment lost 0 bases and the J segment 6 bases; nucleotides outside the gene matches: 1. Based on the CDR3 plus reference TRBV7-2 and TRBJ2-7, the full variable domain is GAGVSQSPSNKVTEKGKDVELRCDPISGHTALYWYRQSLGQGLEFLIYFQGNSAPDKSGLPSDRFSAERTGGSVSTLTIQRTQQEDSAVYLCASSLATGAEQYFGPGTRLTVT.

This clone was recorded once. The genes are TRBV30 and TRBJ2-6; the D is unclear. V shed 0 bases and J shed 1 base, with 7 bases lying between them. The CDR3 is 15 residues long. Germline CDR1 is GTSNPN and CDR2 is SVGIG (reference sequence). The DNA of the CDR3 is TGTGCCTGGAGTGTACACGGGTCTGGGGCCAACGTCCTGACTTTC. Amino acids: CAWSVHGSGANVLTF.

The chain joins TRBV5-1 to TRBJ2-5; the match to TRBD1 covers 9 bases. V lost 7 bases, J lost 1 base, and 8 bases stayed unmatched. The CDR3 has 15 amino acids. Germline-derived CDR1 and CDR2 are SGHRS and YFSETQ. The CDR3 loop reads CASRTGTGPQETQYF. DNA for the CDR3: TGCGCCAGCCGGACCGGGACAGGGCCCCAAGAGACCCAGTACTTC.

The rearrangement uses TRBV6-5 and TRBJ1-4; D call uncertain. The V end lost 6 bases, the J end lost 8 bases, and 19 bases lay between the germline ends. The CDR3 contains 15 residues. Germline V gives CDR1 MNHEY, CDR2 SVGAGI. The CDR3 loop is CASRQTGHGGEKLFF. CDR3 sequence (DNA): TGTGCCAGCAGACAGACCGGCCACGGAGGGGAAAAACTGTTTTTT.

The CDR3 bases are TGTGCCAGCAGTTACGGGGGACTAGCCTACAATGAGCAGTTCTTC. Translating gives CASSYGGLAYNEQFF. The chain recombines TRBV6-5 with TRBJ2-1, with 8 bases lining up with TRBD2. Germline CDR1 MNHEY, CDR2 SVGAGI. This CDR3 has 15 residues. V was pared by 2 bases and J by 2 bases, with 2 bases of the junction left unmatched.

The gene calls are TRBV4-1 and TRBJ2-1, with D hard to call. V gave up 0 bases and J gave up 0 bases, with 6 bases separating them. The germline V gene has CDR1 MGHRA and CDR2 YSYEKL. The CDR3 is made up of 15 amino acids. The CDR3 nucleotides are TGCGCCAGCAGCCAAGATCAAACCTCCTACAATGAGCAGTTCTTC. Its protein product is CASSQDQTSYNEQFF.

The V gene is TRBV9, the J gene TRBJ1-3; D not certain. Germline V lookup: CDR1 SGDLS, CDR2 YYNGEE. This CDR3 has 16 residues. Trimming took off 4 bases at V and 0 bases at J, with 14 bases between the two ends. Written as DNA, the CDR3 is TGTGCCAGCAGCCCCCGGACGGAAGACTCTGGAAACACCATATATTTT. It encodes CASSPRTEDSGNTIYF.

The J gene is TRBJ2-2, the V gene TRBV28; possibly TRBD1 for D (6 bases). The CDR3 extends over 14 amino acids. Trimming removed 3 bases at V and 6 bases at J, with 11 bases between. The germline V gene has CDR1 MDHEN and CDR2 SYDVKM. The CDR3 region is CASSLSAGAGELFF. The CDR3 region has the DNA TGTGCCAGCAGTTTGAGTGCAGGGGCCGGGGAGCTGTTTTTT.

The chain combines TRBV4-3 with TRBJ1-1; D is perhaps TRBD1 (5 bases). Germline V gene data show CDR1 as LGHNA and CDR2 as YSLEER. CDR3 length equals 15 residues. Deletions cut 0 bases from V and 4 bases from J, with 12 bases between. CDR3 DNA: TGCGCCAGCAGCCAAGATGGGGGACTCGGCACTGAAGCTTTCTTT. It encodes CASSQDGGLGTEAFF.

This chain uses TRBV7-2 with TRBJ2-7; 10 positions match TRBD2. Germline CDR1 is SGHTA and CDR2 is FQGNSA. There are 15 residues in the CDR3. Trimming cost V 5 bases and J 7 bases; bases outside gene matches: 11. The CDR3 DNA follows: TGTGCCAGCAGCCCTGGGACTAGCGCACAGGGGGAGCAGTACTTC. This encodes CASSPGTSAQGEQYF.

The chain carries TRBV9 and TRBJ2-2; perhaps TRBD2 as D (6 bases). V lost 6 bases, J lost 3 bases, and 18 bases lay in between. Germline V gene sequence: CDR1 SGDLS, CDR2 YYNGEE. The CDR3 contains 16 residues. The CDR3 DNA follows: TGTGCCAGCAACCCTCGGGAGCGCCGGGACACCGGGGAGCTGTTTTTT. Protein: CASNPRERRDTGELFF.

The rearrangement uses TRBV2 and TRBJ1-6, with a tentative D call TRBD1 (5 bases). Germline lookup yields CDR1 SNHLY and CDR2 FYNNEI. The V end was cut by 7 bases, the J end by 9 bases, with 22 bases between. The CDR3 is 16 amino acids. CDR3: CASIAVHTGGTSPLHF. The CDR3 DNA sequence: TGTGCCAGCATCGCAGTCCACACGGGCGGGACTTCACCCCTCCACTTT.

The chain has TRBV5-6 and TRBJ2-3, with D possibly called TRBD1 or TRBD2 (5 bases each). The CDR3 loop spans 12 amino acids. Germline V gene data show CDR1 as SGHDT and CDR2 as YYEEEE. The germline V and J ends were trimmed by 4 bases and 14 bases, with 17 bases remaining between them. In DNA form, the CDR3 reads TGTGCCAGCAGCCCCCGGGGCCTCCTGGGGTATTTT. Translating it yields CASSPRGLLGYF. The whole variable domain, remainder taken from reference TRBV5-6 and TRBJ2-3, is DAGVTQSPTHLIKTRGQQVTLRCSPKSGHDTVSWYQQALGQGPQFIFQYYEEEERQRGNFPDRFSGHQFPNYSSELNVNALLLGDSALYLCASSPRGLLGYFGPGTRLTVL.

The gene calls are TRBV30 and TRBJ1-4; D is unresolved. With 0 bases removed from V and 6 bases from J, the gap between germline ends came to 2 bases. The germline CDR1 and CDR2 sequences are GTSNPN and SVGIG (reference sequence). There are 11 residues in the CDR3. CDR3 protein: CAWSVYEKLFF. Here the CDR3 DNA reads TGTGCCTGGAGTGTATATGAAAAACTGTTTTTT. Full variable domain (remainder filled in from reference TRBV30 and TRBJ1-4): SQTIHQWPATLVQPVGSPLSLECTVEGTSNPNLYWYRQAAGRGLQLLFYSVGIGQISSEVPQNLSASRPQDRQFILSSKKLLLSDSGFYLCAWSVYEKLFFGSGTQLSVL.

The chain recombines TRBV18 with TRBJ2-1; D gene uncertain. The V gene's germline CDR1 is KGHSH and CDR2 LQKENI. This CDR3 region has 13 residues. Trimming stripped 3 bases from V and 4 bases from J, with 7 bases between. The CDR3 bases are TGTGCCAGCTCACCGGCAGAGTACAATGAGCAGTTCTTC. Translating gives CASSPAEYNEQFF. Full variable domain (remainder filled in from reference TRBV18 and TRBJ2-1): NAGVMQNPRHLVRRRGQEARLRCSPMKGHSHVYWYRQLPEEGLKFMVYLQKENIIDESGMPKERFSAEFPKEGPSILRIQQVVRGDSAAYFCASSPAEYNEQFFGPGTRLTVL.

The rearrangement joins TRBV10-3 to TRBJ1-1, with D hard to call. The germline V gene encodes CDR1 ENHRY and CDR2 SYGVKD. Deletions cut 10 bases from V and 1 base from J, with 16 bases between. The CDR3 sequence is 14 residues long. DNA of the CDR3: TGTGCCACCAAGGAGGGATTGGAGAACACTGAAGCTTTCTTT. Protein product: CATKEGLENTEAFF.

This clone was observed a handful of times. The CDR3 coding sequence is TGCGCCAGCAGCCCCGGCGCAGGGCGCCAGCCCCAGCATTTT. Translation gives CASSPGAGRQPQHF. The V gene is TRBV5-1, the J gene TRBJ1-5; possibly TRBD1 for D (5 bases). The V gene lost 4 bases and the J gene lost 7 bases, with 15 bases spanning the gap. In germline, CDR1 is SGHRS, CDR2 YFSETQ. The length of the CDR3 is 14 residues.

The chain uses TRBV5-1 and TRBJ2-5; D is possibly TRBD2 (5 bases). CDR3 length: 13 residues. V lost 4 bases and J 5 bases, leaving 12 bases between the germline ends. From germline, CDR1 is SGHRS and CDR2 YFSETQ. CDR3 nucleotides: TGCGCCAGCAGCCCTAAACCGGGGGAGACCCAGTACTTC. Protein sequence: CASSPKPGETQYF. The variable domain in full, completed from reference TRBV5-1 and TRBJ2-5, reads KAGVTQTPRYLIKTRGQQVTLSCSPISGHRSVSWYQQTPGQGLQFLFEYFSETQRNKGNFPGRFSGRQFSNSRSEMNVSTLELGDSALYLCASSPKPGETQYFGPGTRLLVL.

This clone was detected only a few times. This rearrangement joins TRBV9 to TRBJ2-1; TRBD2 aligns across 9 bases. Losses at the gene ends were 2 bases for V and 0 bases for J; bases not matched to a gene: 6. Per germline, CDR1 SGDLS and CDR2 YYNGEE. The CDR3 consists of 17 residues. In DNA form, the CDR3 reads TGTGCCAGCAGCGTTAGGACTAGCGCTAGCTCCTACAATGAGCAGTTCTTC. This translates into CASSVRTSASSYNEQFF.

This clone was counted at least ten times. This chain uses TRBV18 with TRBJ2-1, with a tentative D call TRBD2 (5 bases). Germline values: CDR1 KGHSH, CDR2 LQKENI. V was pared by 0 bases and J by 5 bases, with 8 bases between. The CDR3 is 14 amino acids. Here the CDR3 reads CASSPPSSHNEQFF. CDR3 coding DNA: TGTGCCAGCTCACCACCGTCTAGCCACAATGAGCAGTTCTTC.

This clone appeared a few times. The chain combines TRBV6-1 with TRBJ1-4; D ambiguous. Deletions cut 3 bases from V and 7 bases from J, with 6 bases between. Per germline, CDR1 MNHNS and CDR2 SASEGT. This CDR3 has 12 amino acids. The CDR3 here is CASSDRSEKLFF. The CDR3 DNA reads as TGTGCCAGCAGTGACCGGTCTGAAAAACTGTTTTTT.

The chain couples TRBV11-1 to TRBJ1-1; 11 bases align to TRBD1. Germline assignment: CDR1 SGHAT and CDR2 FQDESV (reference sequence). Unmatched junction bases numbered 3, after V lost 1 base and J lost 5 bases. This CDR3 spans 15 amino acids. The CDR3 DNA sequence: TGTGCCAGCAGCTTAGGGACAGGGGGCTTTACTGAAGCTTTCTTT. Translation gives CASSLGTGGFTEAFF.

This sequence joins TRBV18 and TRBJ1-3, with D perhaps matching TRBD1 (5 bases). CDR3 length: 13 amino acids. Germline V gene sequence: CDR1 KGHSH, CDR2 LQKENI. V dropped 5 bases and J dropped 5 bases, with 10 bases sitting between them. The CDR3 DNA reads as TGTGCCAGCTCATCGGGGCTTAGAAACACCATATATTTT. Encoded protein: CASSSGLRNTIYF.